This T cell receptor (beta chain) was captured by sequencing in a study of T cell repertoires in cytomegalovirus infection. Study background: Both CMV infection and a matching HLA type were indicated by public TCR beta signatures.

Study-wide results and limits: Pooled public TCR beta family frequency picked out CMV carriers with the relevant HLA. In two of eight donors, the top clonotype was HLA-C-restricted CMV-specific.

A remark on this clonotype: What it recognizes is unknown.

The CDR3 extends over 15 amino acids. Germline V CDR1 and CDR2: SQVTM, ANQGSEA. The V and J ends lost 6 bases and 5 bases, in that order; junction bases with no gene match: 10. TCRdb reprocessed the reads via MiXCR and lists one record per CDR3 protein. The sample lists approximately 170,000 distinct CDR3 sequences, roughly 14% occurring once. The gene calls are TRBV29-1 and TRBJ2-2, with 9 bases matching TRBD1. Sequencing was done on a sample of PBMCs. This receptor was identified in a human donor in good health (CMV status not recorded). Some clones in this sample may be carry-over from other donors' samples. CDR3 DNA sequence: TGCAGCGTGGACGACGGACAGGGGAGAACCGGGGAGCTGTTTTTT. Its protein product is CSVDDGQGRTGELFF.